A single sample is the source of the 28 T cell receptor beta chains below, sequenced in a study of T-cell memory formation after mild COVID-19. TCRdb independently ran MiXCR on the 5' RACE reads; one entry per CDR3 protein. The table records some 13,000 distinct CDR3 sequences, more than 10% of them present only once. Material: PBMCs or a T cell subset sorted from them (not recorded which). The source of these receptors is an adult woman who had mild COVID-19 (a few samples of this study predate the infection). Cell type and time point are not known.

This clonotype showed up many times. The genes are TRBV20-1 and TRBJ2-4; 9 positions agree with TRBD1. This CDR3 is built from 19 residues. CDR1 and CDR2 from the germline V gene are DFQATT and SNEGSKA (reference sequence). V shed 3 bases, J shed 0 bases, and the junction held 15 bases outside the gene matches. The CDR3 reads CSASWGQGDHYLAKNIQYF. The CDR3 DNA reads as TGCAGTGCTAGTTGGGGACAGGGCGACCATTATCTAGCCAAAAACATTCAGTACTTC.

The table lists this clonotype with many counts. CDR3 nucleotide sequence: TGTGCCAGCAGTGCCGGGGACACACTATCCTACGAGCAGTACTTC. Amino acid sequence: CASSAGDTLSYEQYF. The J gene is TRBJ2-7, the V gene TRBV7-9; possibly TRBD1 for D (6 bases). V was clipped by 6 bases and J by 1 base, with 16 bases between them. The germline V gene encodes CDR1 SEHNR and CDR2 FQNEAQ (reference sequence). The CDR3 sequence is 15 residues long.

This clonotype was seen ten or more times. This CDR3 reads CASLGSAPGELFF. The CDR3 DNA is TGTGCCAGCCTGGGTAGTGCGCCCGGGGAGCTGTTTTTT. The J gene is TRBJ2-2, the V gene TRBV2; no definite D call. In germline, CDR1 is SNHLY, CDR2 FYNNEI. The ends were cut back, 8 bases at V and 6 bases at J, with 13 bases in the middle. The CDR3 contains 13 residues.

This clonotype was detected ten times or more. This chain uses TRBV6-1 with TRBJ2-5, with a weak D call TRBD1 (5 bases). There are 13 residues in the CDR3. The V gene's germline CDR1 is MNHNS and CDR2 SASEGT. Deletions cut 2 bases from V and 5 bases from J, with 9 bases between. CDR3 in amino acids: CASSERGSETQYF. CDR3 coding DNA: TGTGCCAGCAGTGAAAGGGGATCGGAGACCCAGTACTTC.

This clonotype was counted many times. The rearrangement joins TRBV12-3 or TRBV12-4 to TRBJ1-2; TRBD1 matches 7 bases. Trimming took 3 bases from V and 8 from J; bases not matched to a gene: 12. This CDR3 region has 15 residues. The chain's CDR3 is CASSFREQGIQGYTF. The CDR3 DNA reads as TGTGCCAGCAGTTTTAGGGAACAGGGGATTCAAGGCTACACCTTC.

This clonotype was recorded at least ten times. V is TRBV6-2 or TRBV6-3 and J is TRBJ1-5; 8 bases are shared with TRBD1. The CDR3 runs 16 residues. Germline-derived CDR1 and CDR2 are MNHEY and SVGEGT. With 5 bases clipped from V and 5 bases from J, the junction kept 11 bases outside the gene matches. The CDR3 is CASSGQLQGEDQPQHF. The CDR3 region has the DNA TGTGCCAGCAGTGGACAACTACAGGGGGAGGATCAGCCCCAGCATTTT.

Many counts were recorded for this clonotype. The chain has TRBV7-9 and TRBJ2-3; 9 nucleotides align to TRBD2. CDR1 is SEHNR, CDR2 FQNEAQ, per germline (reference sequence). V gave up 5 bases and J gave up 6 bases; unmatched junction bases: 9. The length of the CDR3 is 15 residues. The CDR3 loop reads CASSHVGGRGDTQYF. In DNA, the CDR3 is TGTGCCAGCAGCCACGTTGGCGGGAGGGGGGATACGCAGTATTTT.

This clonotype has a count of ten or more. This chain joins TRBV7-9 and TRBJ2-1; possible D gene TRBD2, 5 bases. The CDR3 is made up of 16 amino acids. Germline CDR1 and CDR2: SEHNR and FQNEAQ (reference sequence). V lost 3 bases to trimming and J lost 12 bases, with 24 bases between them. CDR3 nucleotide sequence: TGTGCCAGCAGCTTGGAGGTAACTCGATCAAAAGGACTGCAGTTCTTC. Amino acids: CASSLEVTRSKGLQFF.

Many counts were recorded for this clonotype. The rearrangement uses TRBV9 and TRBJ2-3; D is ambiguous. This CDR3 is 14 amino acids long. V lost 5 bases and J 0 bases, leaving 10 bases between the germline ends. Germline V gene lookup returns CDR1 SGDLS and CDR2 YYNGEE. CDR3 sequence reads: CASSAWGSTDTQYF. CDR3 bases: TGTGCCAGCAGTGCATGGGGAAGCACAGATACGCAGTATTTT.

This clonotype came up many times. The chain uses TRBV11-2 and TRBJ1-3; a weak D match, TRBD1 (5 bases). The CDR3 runs to 12 residues. CDR1 is SGHAT and CDR2 is FQNNGV in the germline V gene. V was pared by 1 base and J by 7 bases, with 5 bases between. The CDR3 loop reads CASSLGGNTIYF. The CDR3 nucleotides are TGTGCCAGCAGCTTAGGGGGCAACACCATATATTTT.

This clonotype was recorded many times. Here the CDR3 DNA reads TGTGCCAGCAGTCCGGGAGGACGGAACTACGAGCAGTACTTC. It encodes CASSPGGRNYEQYF. The chain is built from TRBV12-3 or TRBV12-4 and TRBJ2-7; 7 bases align to TRBD2. V lost 5 bases and J lost 3; bases outside the gene matches: 7. The length of the CDR3 is 14 residues.

Within the sample, this clonotype is medium-sized. The V gene is TRBV20-1, the J gene TRBJ1-4; D is uncertain. The V end lost 3 bases, the J end lost 0 bases, and 14 bases lay between the germline ends. Germline-derived CDR1 and CDR2 are DFQATT and SNEGSKA (reference sequence). This CDR3 is 16 amino acids long. The CDR3: CSARGPIVATNEKLFF. CDR3 nucleotide sequence: TGCAGTGCTAGGGGCCCGATCGTTGCAACTAATGAAAAACTGTTTTTT.

This clonotype was picked up many times. The rearrangement joins TRBV2 to TRBJ2-5; D gene unclear. This CDR3 comprises 15 residues. The V end lost 1 base, the J end lost 0 bases, and 9 bases lay between the germline ends. Germline CDR1 and CDR2: SNHLY and FYNNEI. The CDR3 region is CASSEGTSNQETQYF. CDR3 nucleotide sequence: TGTGCCAGCAGTGAAGGGACGTCGAACCAAGAGACCCAGTACTTC.

This chain uses TRBV7-2 with TRBJ1-5; 7 positions match TRBD1. Germline-derived CDR1 and CDR2 are SGHTA and FQGNSA. The CDR3 is made up of 14 amino acids. The J segment lost 5 bases and the V segment lost 5 bases, leaving 6 bases of the junction unmatched. CDR3 amino acids: CASSLRQGDQPQHF. The CDR3 DNA reads as TGTGCCAGCAGCCTTCGACAGGGCGATCAGCCCCAGCATTTT.

This clonotype was seen many times. The chain has TRBV20-1 and TRBJ2-7; 12 bases map to TRBD2. CDR3 length: 15 amino acids. Germline V gives CDR1 DFQATT, CDR2 SNEGSKA (reference sequence). V was clipped by 0 bases and J by 4 bases; unmatched bases: 4. The CDR3 protein is CSARELAGGRYEQYF. The CDR3 bases are TGCAGTGCTAGAGAACTAGCGGGGGGCCGTTACGAGCAGTACTTC.

This clonotype was seen at least ten times. This rearrangement joins TRBV5-6 to TRBJ2-1, with a possible D match to TRBD2 (6 bases). V was trimmed by 0 bases and J by 0 bases, leaving 10 bases between them. Looked up from germline, CDR1 is SGHDT and CDR2 is YYEEEE. The CDR3 consists of 16 residues. The chain's CDR3 is CASSLDAGSSYNEQFF. The DNA for the CDR3 is TGTGCCAGCAGCTTGGATGCGGGGAGCTCCTACAATGAGCAGTTCTTC.

This clonotype has ten or more counts. This chain connects TRBV6-5 to TRBJ2-3, with a possible D match to TRBD1 (6 bases). With 6 bases removed from V and 6 bases from J, the gap between germline ends came to 16 bases. The CDR3 has 14 residues. In germline, CDR1 is MNHEY, CDR2 SVGAGI. CDR3 sequence: CASRSAHREDTQYF. In DNA, the CDR3 is TGTGCCAGCAGATCAGCCCACAGGGAGGATACGCAGTATTTT.

The sample holds many counts of this clonotype. The chain is built from TRBV6-2 or TRBV6-3 and TRBJ2-3, with D possibly matching TRBD2 (5 bases). Germline-derived CDR1 and CDR2 are MNHEY and SVGEGT. This CDR3 comprises 14 residues. V lost 4 bases and J 2 bases, leaving 10 bases between the germline ends. Here the CDR3 reads CASSSRTDTDTQYF. The DNA of the CDR3 is TGTGCCAGCAGTTCCAGGACTGACACAGATACGCAGTATTTT.

The chain couples TRBV19 to TRBJ1-4; D perhaps matches TRBD1 (5 bases). There are 16 residues in the CDR3. CDR1 and CDR2 (germline): LNHDA, SQIVND (reference sequence). The ends were cut back, 5 bases at V and 5 bases at J, with 18 bases in the middle. The CDR3: CASSPPWTRGNEKLFF. The DNA for the CDR3 is TGTGCCAGTAGTCCCCCTTGGACAAGGGGAAATGAAAAACTGTTTTTT.

This clonotype appeared many times. V gene TRBV6-4 combines with J gene TRBJ1-5; D remains ambiguous. Germline CDR1 is MRHNA and CDR2 is SNTAGT. The CDR3 totals 12 residues. V lost 2 bases, J lost 4 bases, and 3 bases lay in between. CDR3 bases: TGTGCCAGCAGTGACGGGAATCAGCCCCAGCATTTT. Translated: CASSDGNQPQHF.

In this sample, this clonotype turned up many times. V and J are TRBV29-1 and TRBJ1-2, with D maybe TRBD1 (6 bases). The CDR3 consists of 13 residues. Germline CDR1 is SQVTM and CDR2 is ANQGSEA. The ends were cut back, 4 bases at V and 3 bases at J, with 12 bases in the middle. The CDR3, as DNA: TGCAGCGTTGTTCGGGGGGCGGACTATGGCTACACCTTC. The encoded protein is CSVVRGADYGYTF. Based on the CDR3 plus reference TRBV29-1 and TRBJ1-2, the full variable domain is SAVISQKPSRDICQRGTSLTIQCQVDSQVTMMFWYRQQPGQSLTLIATANQGSEATYESGFVIDKFPISRPNLTFSTLTVSNMSPEDSSIYLCSVVRGADYGYTFGSGTRLTVV.

In its sample, this clonotype was seen many times. This chain uses TRBV4-2 with TRBJ2-3; no reliable D call. This CDR3 spans 14 amino acids. Germline V gene data show CDR1 as LGHNA and CDR2 as YNFKEQ. With 0 bases removed from V and 3 bases from J, the gap between germline ends came to 7 bases. The CDR3 coding sequence is TGTGCCAGCAGCCAAGAACTCGGGACAGATACGCAGTATTTT. Protein product: CASSQELGTDTQYF.

This clonotype came up many times. The chain recombines TRBV4-1 with TRBJ1-5; no definite D call. V lost 1 base to trimming and J lost 9 bases, with 7 bases between them. In germline, CDR1 is MGHRA, CDR2 YSYEKL. This CDR3 contains 12 residues. In nucleotides, the CDR3 is TGCGCCAGCAGCCAAGCCTATGGGCCCCAGCATTTT. Translated, it gives CASSQAYGPQHF.

Ten or more counts support this clonotype. The chain employs TRBV12-3 or TRBV12-4 and TRBJ2-2; 8 positions match TRBD1. V was clipped by 5 bases and J by 7 bases; unmatched bases: 12. The CDR3 sequence is 16 residues long. The CDR3 DNA follows: TGTGCCAGCAGTCCCCGGACAGGGAAGTATAGCGGGGAGCTGTTTTTT. This gives the protein CASSPRTGKYSGELFF.

This clonotype was seen at least ten times. The V gene is TRBV9, the J gene TRBJ1-5; D unclear. Germline loops: CDR1 SGDLS, CDR2 YYNGEE. This CDR3 is 15 amino acids long. Trimming left V 0 bases short and J 8 bases short, with 15 bases between. For the CDR3, the DNA is TGTGCCAGCAGCGTAGATCCTGAAGTCGGGGAGCCCCAGCATTTT. Its protein is CASSVDPEVGEPQHF.

This clonotype was seen many times. This chain uses TRBV19 with TRBJ2-1; 9 bases are shared with TRBD2. V lost 6 bases to trimming and J lost 10 bases; unmatched junction nucleotides: 13. Germline lookup yields CDR1 LNHDA and CDR2 SQIVND (reference sequence). This CDR3 spans 15 amino acids. CDR3: CASSPPASGTREQFF. DNA for the CDR3: TGTGCCAGTAGCCCGCCGGCTAGCGGGACAAGGGAGCAGTTCTTC.

The V call is TRBV19, the J call TRBJ2-7; 7 bases match TRBD1. The V and J ends lost 5 bases and 7 bases, in that order; junction bases with no gene match: 5. The CDR3 runs to 12 residues. Germline lookup yields CDR1 LNHDA and CDR2 SQIVND (reference sequence). For the CDR3, the DNA is TGTGCCAGTAGTCACACAGGGGTTGAGCAGTACTTC. This codes for CASSHTGVEQYF.

In its sample, this clonotype was seen many times. The chain carries TRBV7-2 and TRBJ2-5; a weak D match, TRBD2 (6 bases). The germline V and J ends were trimmed by 2 bases and 4 bases, with 11 bases remaining between them. This CDR3 comprises 14 residues. Per germline, CDR1 SGHTA and CDR2 FQGNSA. The CDR3 DNA sequence: TGTGCCAGCAGCTTACGGAGGGCCCCAGAGACCCAGTACTTC. As protein: CASSLRRAPETQYF.